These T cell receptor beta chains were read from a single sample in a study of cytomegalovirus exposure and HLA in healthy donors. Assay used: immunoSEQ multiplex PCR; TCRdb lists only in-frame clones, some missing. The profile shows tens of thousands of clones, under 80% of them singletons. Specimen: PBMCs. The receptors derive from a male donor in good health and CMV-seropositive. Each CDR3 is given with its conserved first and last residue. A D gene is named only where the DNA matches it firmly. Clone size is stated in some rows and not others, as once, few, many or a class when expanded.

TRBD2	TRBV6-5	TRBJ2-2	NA	CASSYSSGFRSGELFF	TGTGCCAGCAGTTACTCTAGCGGGTTCCGGTCCGGGGAGCTGTTTTTT
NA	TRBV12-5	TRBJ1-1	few	CASGFPPARGGNTEAFF	TGTGCTAGTGGTTTCCCCCCCGCACGAGGTGGGAACACTGAAGCTTTCTTT
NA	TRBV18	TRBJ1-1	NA	CASFAGGQVLNTEAFF	TGTGCCAGCTTTGCGGGGGGCCAAGTGTTGAACACTGAAGCTTTCTTT
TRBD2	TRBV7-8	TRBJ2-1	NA	CASSLGLAGDNEQFF	TGTGCCAGCAGCTTAGGTCTAGCGGGGGACAATGAGCAGTTCTTC
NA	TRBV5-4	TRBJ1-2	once	CASSLGQSVISGYTF	TGTGCCAGCAGCTTGGGGCAGAGCGTGATATCTGGCTACACCTTC
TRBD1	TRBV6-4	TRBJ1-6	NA	CASSSTGTGGSPLHF	TGTGCCAGCAGCTCGACCGGGACAGGGGGTTCACCCCTCCACTTT
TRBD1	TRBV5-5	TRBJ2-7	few	CASSPTGTGSYEQYF	TGTGCCAGCAGCCCCACCGGGACAGGGAGCTACGAGCAGTACTTC
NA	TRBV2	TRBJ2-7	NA	CASSEQDSFSYEQYF	TGTGCCAGCAGTGAACAGGACTCCTTTTCCTACGAGCAGTACTTC
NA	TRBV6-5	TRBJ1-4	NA	CASSYSSATNEKLFF	TGTGCCAGCAGTTACTCTTCAGCAACTAATGAAAAACTGTTTTTT
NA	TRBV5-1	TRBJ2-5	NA	CASSLDRTQETQYF	TGCGCCAGCAGCCTAGACAGGACCCAAGAGACCCAGTACTTC
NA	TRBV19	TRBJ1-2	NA	CASSELERRGYTF	TGTGCCAGTAGCGAACTAGAGAGGAGGGGCTACACCTTC
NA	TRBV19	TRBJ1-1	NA	CASSMAGVNTEAFF	TGTGCCAGTAGTATGGCAGGGGTGAACACTGAAGCTTTCTTT
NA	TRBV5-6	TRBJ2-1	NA	CASSRAEGRYNEQFF	TGTGCCAGCAGCCGGGCGGAGGGGAGGTACAATGAGCAGTTCTTC
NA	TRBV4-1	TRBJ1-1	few	CASSQGPTAEAFF	TGCGCCAGCAGCCAAGGCCCCACGGCTGAAGCTTTCTTT
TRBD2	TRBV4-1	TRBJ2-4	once	CASSQGSTSGRTKNIQYF	TGCGCCAGCAGCCAAGGGTCGACTAGCGGGAGGACCAAAAACATTCAGTACTTC
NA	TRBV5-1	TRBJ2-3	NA	CASSLASSPDTQYF	TGCGCCAGCAGCTTGGCGTCTAGCCCAGATACGCAGTATTTT
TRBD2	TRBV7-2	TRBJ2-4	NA	CASSPQVLAGGKNIQYF	TGTGCCAGCAGCCCCCAGGTCCTAGCGGGGGGAAAAAACATTCAGTACTTC
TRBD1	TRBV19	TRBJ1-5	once	CASSLTGGNQPQHF	TGTGCCAGTAGCCTGACAGGGGGCAATCAGCCCCAGCATTTT
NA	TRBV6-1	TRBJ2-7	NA	CASSEERGSPYEQYF	TGTGCCAGCAGTGAAGAAAGGGGTTCACCCTACGAGCAGTACTTC
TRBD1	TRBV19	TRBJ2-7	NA	CASSIGGQGYEQYF	TGTGCCAGTAGTATTGGGGGACAGGGCTACGAGCAGTACTTC
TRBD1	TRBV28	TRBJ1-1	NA	CASSWPTGKRTEAFF	TGTGCCAGCAGTTGGCCGACAGGGAAGCGCACTGAAGCTTTCTTT
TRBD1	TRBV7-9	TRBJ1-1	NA	CASSSGGSNTEAFF	TGTGCCAGCAGTTCAGGGGGATCGAACACTGAAGCTTTCTTT
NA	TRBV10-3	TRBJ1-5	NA	CAIRHRTDQPQHF	TGTGCCATCAGGCACAGGACCGATCAGCCCCAGCATTTT
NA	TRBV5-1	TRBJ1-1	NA	CASSPLRALNTEAFF	TGCGCCAGCAGCCCCCTGAGGGCCCTGAACACTGAAGCTTTCTTT
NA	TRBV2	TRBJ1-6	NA	CASLKSSSYNSPLHF	TGTGCCAGTCTAAAGTCGAGCTCCTATAATTCACCCCTCCACTTT
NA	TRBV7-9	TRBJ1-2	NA	CASRPQGANYGYTF	TGTGCCAGCAGACCACAGGGAGCGAACTATGGCTACACCTTC
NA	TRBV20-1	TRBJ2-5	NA	CSAGRETQYF	TGCAGTGCGGGGAGGGAGACCCAGTACTTC
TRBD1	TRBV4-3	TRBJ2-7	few	CASSLGTGVSYEQYF	TGCGCCAGCAGCCTTGGGACAGGGGTCTCCTACGAGCAGTACTTC
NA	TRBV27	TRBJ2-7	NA	CASSFPGRQDYEQYF	TGTGCCAGCAGTTTCCCCGGAAGACAGGATTACGAGCAGTACTTC
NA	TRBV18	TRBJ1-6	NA	CASSPGYQDSPLHF	TGTGCCAGCTCACCAGGGTATCAGGATTCACCCCTCCACTTT
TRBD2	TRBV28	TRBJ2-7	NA	CASSRLAGVYEQYF	TGTGCCAGCAGTCGCTTAGCGGGAGTCTACGAGCAGTACTTC
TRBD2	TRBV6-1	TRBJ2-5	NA	CASSEHIAGGGLQETQYF	TGTGCCAGCAGTGAGCATATAGCAGGCGGGGGACTCCAAGAGACCCAGTACTTC
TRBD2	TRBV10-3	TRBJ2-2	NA	CAISGLAGTGELFF	TGTGCCATCAGTGGACTAGCGGGGACCGGGGAGCTGTTTTTT
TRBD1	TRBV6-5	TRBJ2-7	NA	CASSGPGQGVYEQYF	TGTGCCAGCAGTGGACCGGGACAGGGGGTTTACGAGCAGTACTTC
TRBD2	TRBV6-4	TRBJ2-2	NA	CASSRGGLDTGELFF	TGTGCCAGCAGCCGGGGGGGCCTCGACACCGGGGAGCTGTTTTTT
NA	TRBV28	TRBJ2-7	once	CASSSSRLQSSYEQYF	TGTGCCAGCAGTTCTTCTAGGCTGCAGAGCTCCTACGAGCAGTACTTC
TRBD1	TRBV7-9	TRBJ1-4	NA	CASSIGTVRGEKLFF	TGTGCCAGCAGCATTGGGACAGTGCGGGGTGAAAAACTGTTTTTT
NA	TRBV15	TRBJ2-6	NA	CATNPGWGRSGANVLTF	TGTGCCACCAATCCGGGATGGGGGCGCTCTGGGGCCAACGTCCTGACTTTC
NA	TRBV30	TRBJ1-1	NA	CAWSVRGCEAFF	TGTGCCTGGAGTGTACGAGGGTGTGAAGCTTTCTTT
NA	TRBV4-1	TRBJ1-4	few	CASSQPLTGYNEKLFF	TGCGCCAGCAGCCAACCCTTGACAGGCTATAATGAAAAACTGTTTTTT
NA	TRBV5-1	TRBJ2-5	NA	CASRERVLRETQYF	TGCGCCAGCAGGGAGAGGGTGCTACGGGAGACCCAGTACTTC
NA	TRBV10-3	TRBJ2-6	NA	CAISDHRGGQGTSGANVLTF	TGTGCCATCAGTGATCACCGGGGGGGACAGGGAACATCTGGGGCCAACGTCCTGACTTTC
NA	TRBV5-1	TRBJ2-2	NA	CASSLGGGSTGELFF	TGCGCCAGCAGCTTGGGGGGAGGAAGCACCGGGGAGCTGTTTTTT
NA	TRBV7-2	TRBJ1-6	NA	CASSSGHPPLHF	TGTGCCAGCAGCTCGGGACATCCACCCCTCCACTTT
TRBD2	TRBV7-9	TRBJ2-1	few	CASSSTSGIINEQFF	TGTGCCAGCAGCTCGACTAGCGGGATAATAAATGAGCAGTTCTTC
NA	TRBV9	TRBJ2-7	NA	CASSRQIFSYEQYF	TGTGCCAGCAGTCGACAGATCTTCTCCTACGAGCAGTACTTC
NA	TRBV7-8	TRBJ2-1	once	CASSLLMGDEQFF	TGTGCCAGCAGCTTACTTATGGGAGATGAGCAGTTCTTC
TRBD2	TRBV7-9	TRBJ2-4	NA	CASRGSLAGEIQYF	TGTGCCAGCAGGGGGTCACTAGCGGGAGAGATTCAGTACTTC
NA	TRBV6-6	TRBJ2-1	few	CASSTTGSDEQFF	TGTGCCAGCAGTACGACTGGGAGCGATGAGCAGTTCTTC
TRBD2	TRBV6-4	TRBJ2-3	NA	CASSDSTSGVDTQYF	TGTGCCAGCAGTGACTCGACTAGCGGGGTTGATACGCAGTATTTT
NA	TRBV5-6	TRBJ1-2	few	CASSRGDGYTF	TGTGCCAGCAGCCGGGGGGATGGCTACACCTTC
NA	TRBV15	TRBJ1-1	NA	CATSRPVGGVTEAFF	TGTGCCACCAGCAGACCAGTGGGGGGAGTAACTGAAGCTTTCTTT
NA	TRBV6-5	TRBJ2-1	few	CASSRESSYNEQFF	TGTGCCAGCAGTCGGGAGAGCTCCTACAATGAGCAGTTCTTC
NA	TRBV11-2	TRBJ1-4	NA	CASSKGGANEKLFF	TGTGCCAGCAGCAAAGGGGGGGCTAATGAAAAACTGTTTTTT
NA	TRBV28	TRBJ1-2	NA	CASSLAPTKPANYGYTF	TGTGCCAGCAGTTTAGCCCCTACGAAGCCGGCTAACTATGGCTACACCTTC
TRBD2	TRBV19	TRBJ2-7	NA	CASSGAGEVGEQYF	TGTGCCAGTAGTGGCGCGGGGGAGGTTGGGGAGCAGTACTTC
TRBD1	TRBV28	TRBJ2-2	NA	CASSSTGQSNTGELFF	TGTGCCAGCAGTTCCACGGGACAGTCAAACACCGGGGAGCTGTTTTTT
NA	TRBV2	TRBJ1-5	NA	CATQWDIAQPQHF	TGTGCCACCCAATGGGACATCGCTCAGCCCCAGCATTTT
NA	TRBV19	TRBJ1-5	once	CASNNGLRSNQPQHF	TGTGCCAGTAATAATGGGCTTCGGAGCAATCAGCCCCAGCATTTT
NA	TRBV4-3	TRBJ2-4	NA	CASSQDRARGRVF	TGCGCCAGCAGCCAAGATAGGGCTCGCGGGCGGGTCTTC